This TCR beta chain was profiled in a study of T cells after yellow fever vaccination. The CDR3 covers 13 residues. V lost 4 bases to trimming and J lost 1 base, with 7 bases between them. Germline values: CDR1 MNHEY, CDR2 SMNVEV (reference sequence). Template-switching 5'RACE yielded the TCR cDNA; a universal primer site and UMIs were added in the process. TCRdb recomputed calls from the 5' RACE reads with MiXCR, one row per CDR3 protein. The table has 340,000 or so distinct CDR3 sequences, around 12% seen once. The sequencing here drew on CD4+ T cells sorted from PBMCs, taken 15 days after the yellow fever booster vaccination. The source of this sequence is a man younger than 35 who received the YFV17D yellow fever vaccine. The rearrangement joins TRBV27 to TRBJ1-1; no definite D call. The CDR3 DNA reads as TGTGCCAGCAGTTCTTACGGGAACACTGAAGCTTTCTTT. This codes for CASSSYGNTEAFF.